This entry concerns a single TCR beta chain. The antigen is undetermined. Germline CDR1 MNHNS, CDR2 SASEGT. The CDR3 runs 14 residues. V lost 0 bases to trimming and J lost 4 bases, with 7 bases between them. Among the donors, all were healthy bone marrow donors. Primers included in the PCR were 60 Vbeta and 13 Jbeta primers. Sequencing used immunoSEQ multiplex PCR; TCRdb keeps in-frame clones, though not all of them. The repertoire holds fewer than 150,000 clones, with about 61% as singletons. This specimen belongs to a study of cytomegalovirus exposure and HLA in healthy donors. About the research overall: Most genotyped donors, roughly 80% of 398, had Caucasian-associated genetic ancestry. Study-wide results and limits: For most TCR sequences rarity was the rule, although some public TCRs occurred in many donors. Confirmation was obtained in vitro that a few CMV-associated chains are specific for CMV antigens.

The sequence derives from a young man in good health and CMV-seropositive. Sequenced input: PBMCs. The chain joins TRBV6-1 to TRBJ1-3; D unresolved. CDR3 bases: TGTGCCAGCAGTGAAGCCCTCACAGGAAACACCATATATTTT. This encodes CASSEALTGNTIYF.